The 20 T cell receptor beta chains reported below all come from one sample, sequenced in a study of T cell responses to AZD1222 COVID-19 vaccine. TCRdb's table, derived via immunoSEQ multiplex PCR, lists solely in-frame clones and lacks some. The sample records about 85,000 clones, less than 90% being singletons. The specimen comprised peripheral blood, sampled on day 0 of AZD1222 vaccination. The source is an adult in good health.

CDR3 bases: TGTGCCAGCAGTACCCGGTGGGGGGGGAATGAGCAGTTCTTC. Encoded protein: CASSTRWGGNEQFF. The gene calls are TRBV28 and TRBJ2-1; 7 positions match TRBD2. Germline V gene lookup returns CDR1 MDHEN and CDR2 SYDVKM. V was clipped by 5 bases and J by 7 bases; unmatched bases: 8. CDR3 size: 14 residues.

This chain uses TRBV10-3 with TRBJ1-3, with 9 bases lining up with TRBD1. The CDR3 runs to 16 residues. V lost 0 bases and J lost 5; bases outside the gene matches: 5. Germline CDR1 reads ENHRY; CDR2 reads SYGVKD. CDR3: CAISESPGQGRNTIYF. The CDR3 region has the DNA TGTGCCATCAGTGAGTCCCCTGGACAGGGGAGAAACACCATATATTTT.

The table lists this clone with a few counts. The J gene is TRBJ2-5, the V gene TRBV7-9, with D perhaps TRBD2 (6 bases). Per the germline V gene, CDR1 is SEHNR and CDR2 is FQNEAQ (reference sequence). V lost 4 bases, J lost 0 bases, and 12 bases lay in between. This CDR3 region has 15 residues. CDR3 sequence (DNA): TGTGCCAGCAGCTCGGAGGGTTCGTACCAAGAGACCCAGTACTTC. Protein: CASSSEGSYQETQYF.

This chain uses TRBV19 with TRBJ1-4; 7 nucleotides line up with TRBD1. The V gene end was trimmed by 6 bases and the J gene end by 0 bases; junction bases not matched to a gene: 7. The CDR3 contains 16 residues. Germline lookup yields CDR1 LNHDA and CDR2 SQIVND (reference sequence). CDR3 in amino acids: CASRRTGFSTNEKLFF. As DNA, the CDR3 is TGTGCCAGTAGACGGACAGGATTCTCAACTAATGAAAAACTGTTTTTT.

The genes are TRBV3-1 (or the pseudogene TRBV3-2) and TRBJ1-2, with unresolved D. Germline-derived CDR1 and CDR2 are LGHDT and YNNKEL (reference sequence). V was cut by 0 bases and J by 4 bases, with 15 bases left in between. CDR3 size: 16 residues. This CDR3 is CASSQDMASGSYGYTF. In nucleotides, the CDR3 is TGTGCCAGCAGCCAAGATATGGCATCCGGTAGCTATGGCTACACCTTC.

The V and J genes are TRBV5-1 and TRBJ2-5; D ambiguous. The germline V and J ends were trimmed by 2 bases and 5 bases, with 7 bases remaining between them. This CDR3 is built from 12 residues. CDR1 and CDR2 (germline): SGHRS, YFSETQ. CDR3 in amino acids: CASSLSDETQYF. For the CDR3, the DNA is TGCGCCAGCAGCTTAAGTGATGAGACCCAGTACTTC.

This clone was seen a single time. This chain joins TRBV7-2 and TRBJ1-3; D might be TRBD1 (6 bases). Germline V gene sequence: CDR1 SGHTA, CDR2 FQGNSA. Trimming took 5 bases from V and 6 from J, leaving 17 bases between them. The CDR3 consists of 15 residues. The CDR3 DNA reads as TGTGCCAGCAGCAACCTCCGGGACACTGCAAACACCATATATTTT. Translation: CASSNLRDTANTIYF.

The genes are TRBV7-2 and TRBJ1-6, with D maybe TRBD1 (5 bases). The germline gives CDR1 SGHTA, CDR2 FQGNSA. The CDR3 covers 16 residues. V shed 2 bases and J shed 10 bases, with 18 bases lying between them. The DNA for the CDR3 is TGTGCCAGCAGCTTAAGCTCCCCGCGGGGGGGGTCACCCCTCCACTTT. Protein product: CASSLSSPRGGSPLHF.

The rearrangement links TRBV11-2 to TRBJ1-4, with TRBD1 matching over 9 bases. V lost 2 bases, J lost 5 bases, and 3 bases stayed unmatched. This CDR3 contains 15 residues. CDR1 is SGHAT, CDR2 FQNNGV, per germline. The CDR3: CASSLTTGGNEKLFF. The CDR3 region has the DNA TGTGCCAGCAGCTTAACTACAGGGGGCAATGAAAAACTGTTTTTT.

V usage is TRBV27 and J usage is TRBJ2-7, with TRBD2 matching over 11 bases. Trimming took 3 bases from V and 5 from J; bases not matched to a gene: 9. The CDR3 contains 16 residues. Germline lookup yields CDR1 MNHEY and CDR2 SMNVEV (reference sequence). The CDR3 bases are TGTGCCAGCAGTTTTCGGGGGACTAGCGGCCTCCACGAGCAGTACTTC. Translated, it gives CASSFRGTSGLHEQYF.

The chain is built from TRBV2 and TRBJ1-4; possibly TRBD1 for D (5 bases). V was shortened by 8 bases and J by 8 bases, with 15 bases between the two germline ends. The CDR3 has 13 amino acids. Germline CDR1 and CDR2: SNHLY and FYNNEI. CDR3 sequence (DNA): TGTGCCAGCGAGGGGCAGGTCAGAGAAAAACTGTTTTTT. Translated, it gives CASEGQVREKLFF.

The genes are TRBV12-3 or TRBV12-4 and TRBJ2-2; D gene uncertain. V dropped 3 bases and J dropped 3 bases, with 5 bases sitting between them. The CDR3 contains 13 residues. The DNA for the CDR3 is TGTGCCAGCAGTTTTGGTCACACCGGGGAGCTGTTTTTT. It specifies CASSFGHTGELFF.

The chain links TRBV6-4 to TRBJ2-3, with D perhaps TRBD2 (7 bases). This CDR3 has 18 residues. V was trimmed by 1 base and J by 2 bases, leaving 19 bases between them. The germline V gene encodes CDR1 MRHNA and CDR2 SNTAGT. This chain's CDR3 is CASSDWMAGAPSTDTQYF. DNA of the CDR3: TGTGCCAGCAGTGACTGGATGGCGGGGGCCCCGTCCACAGATACGCAGTATTTT.

This sequence joins TRBV6-1 and TRBJ1-5, with 10 bases that match TRBD1. Per the germline V gene, CDR1 is MNHNS and CDR2 is SASEGT. CDR3 size: 17 residues. The trim removed 3 bases at V and 3 bases at J, leaving 8 bases unmatched. CDR3 amino acids: CASSDLRDRGFNQPQHF. The CDR3 nucleotides are TGTGCCAGCAGTGACCTCCGGGACAGGGGCTTCAATCAGCCCCAGCATTTT.

The V and J genes are TRBV12-3 or TRBV12-4 and TRBJ1-1; D gene ambiguous. V lost 2 bases to trimming and J lost 4 bases, with 8 bases between them. The CDR3 totals 13 residues. The CDR3 sequence: CASSLWGTTEAFF. CDR3 coding DNA: TGTGCCAGCAGTTTATGGGGTACCACTGAAGCTTTCTTT.

The V and J genes are TRBV15 and TRBJ2-5, with D uncertain. This CDR3 comprises 15 residues. Trimming removed 0 bases from V and 1 base from J, with 9 bases in between. Germline V CDR1 and CDR2: LNHNV, YYDKDF (reference sequence). This CDR3 reads CATSRDLSVQETQYF. The CDR3 coding sequence is TGTGCCACCAGCAGAGATCTGTCAGTCCAAGAGACCCAGTACTTC. Combining the CDR3 with reference TRBV15 and TRBJ2-5 gives the whole variable domain DAMVIQNPRYQVTQFGKPVTLSCSQTLNHNVMYWYQQKSSQAPKLLFHYYDKDFNNEADTPDNFQSRRPNTSFCFLDIRSPGLGDTAMYLCATSRDLSVQETQYFGPGTRLLVL.

This chain connects TRBV25-1 to TRBJ1-1; tentative D call: TRBD1 (5 bases). The germline V gene has CDR1 MGHDK and CDR2 SYGVNS. V lost 5 bases and J 4 bases, leaving 11 bases between the germline ends. The CDR3 is 13 residues long. CDR3: CASSPSGGTEAFF. CDR3 in DNA: TGTGCCAGCAGTCCGAGTGGGGGCACTGAAGCTTTCTTT.

V and J are TRBV6-5 and TRBJ1-4; TRBD1 matches 8 bases. The CDR3 length is 14 residues. V trimming: 6 bases; J trimming: 3 bases; junction bases outside the gene matches: 3. Germline CDR1 MNHEY, CDR2 SVGAGI. CDR3 protein: CASRKQGANEKLFF. The CDR3, as DNA: TGTGCCAGCAGAAAACAGGGGGCTAATGAAAAACTGTTTTTT.

The chain has TRBV7-3 and TRBJ1-1; possible D gene TRBD1, 6 bases. Germline assignment: CDR1 SGHTA and CDR2 FQGTGA. The CDR3 totals 15 residues. V lost 1 base, J lost 2 bases, and 11 bases lay in between. The CDR3, as DNA: TGTGCCAGCAGCTTAATGGGGGGCGGAAACACTGAAGCTTTCTTT. Amino acid sequence: CASSLMGGGNTEAFF. Full variable domain (outside the CDR3, taken from reference TRBV7-3 and TRBJ1-1): GAGVSQTPSNKVTEKGKYVELRCDPISGHTALYWYRQSLGQGPEFLIYFQGTGAADDSGLPNDRFFAVRPEGSVSTLKIQRTERGDSAVYLCASSLMGGGNTEAFFGQGTRLTVV.

As to this clone: Other DNA sequences in this specimen translate into the identical CDR3. V is TRBV12-3 or TRBV12-4 and J is TRBJ1-1; D is unclear. The CDR3 runs 12 residues. Trimming cost V 2 bases and J 4 bases, with 5 bases left between them. CDR3 sequence reads: CASSLRGTEAFF. In DNA form, the CDR3 reads TGTGCCAGCAGTTTACGGGGCACTGAAGCTTTCTTT.